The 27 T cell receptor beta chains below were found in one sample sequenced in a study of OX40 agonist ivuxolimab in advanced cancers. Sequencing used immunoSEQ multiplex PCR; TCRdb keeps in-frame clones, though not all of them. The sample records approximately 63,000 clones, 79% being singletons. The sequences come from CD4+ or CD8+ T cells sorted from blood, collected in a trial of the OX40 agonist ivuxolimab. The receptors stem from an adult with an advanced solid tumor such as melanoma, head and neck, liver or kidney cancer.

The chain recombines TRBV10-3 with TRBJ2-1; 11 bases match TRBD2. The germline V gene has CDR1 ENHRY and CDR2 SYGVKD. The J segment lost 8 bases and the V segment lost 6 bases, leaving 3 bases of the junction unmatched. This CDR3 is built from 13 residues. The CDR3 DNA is TGTGCCATCAGGACTAGCGGGACCGATGAGCAGTTCTTC. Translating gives CAIRTSGTDEQFF.

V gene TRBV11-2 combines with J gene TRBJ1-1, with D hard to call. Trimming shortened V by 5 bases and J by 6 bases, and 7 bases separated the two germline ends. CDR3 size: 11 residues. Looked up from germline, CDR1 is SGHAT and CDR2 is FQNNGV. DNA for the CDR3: TGTGCCAGCAGCCGGGTTGCTGAAGCTTTCTTT. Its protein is CASSRVAEAFF.

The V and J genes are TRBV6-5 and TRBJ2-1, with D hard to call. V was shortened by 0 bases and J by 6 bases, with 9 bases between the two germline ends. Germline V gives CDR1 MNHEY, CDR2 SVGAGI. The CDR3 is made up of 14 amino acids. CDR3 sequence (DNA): TGTGCCAGCAGTTACTCGGACGACCTCAATGAGCAGTTCTTC. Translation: CASSYSDDLNEQFF.

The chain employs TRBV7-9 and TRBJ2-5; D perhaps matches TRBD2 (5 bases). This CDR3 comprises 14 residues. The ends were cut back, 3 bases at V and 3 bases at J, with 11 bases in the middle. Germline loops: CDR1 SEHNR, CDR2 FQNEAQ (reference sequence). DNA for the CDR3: TGTGCCAGCAGCTTGAGGTTGGGAGAAGAGACCCAGTACTTC. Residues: CASSLRLGEETQYF.

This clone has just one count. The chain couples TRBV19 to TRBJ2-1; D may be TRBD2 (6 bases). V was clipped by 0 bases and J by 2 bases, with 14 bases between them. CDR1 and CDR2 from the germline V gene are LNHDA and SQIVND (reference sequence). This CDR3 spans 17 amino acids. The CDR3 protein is CASSIDLRRDPYNEQFF. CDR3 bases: TGTGCCAGTAGTATAGATCTACGGCGGGACCCCTACAATGAGCAGTTCTTC.

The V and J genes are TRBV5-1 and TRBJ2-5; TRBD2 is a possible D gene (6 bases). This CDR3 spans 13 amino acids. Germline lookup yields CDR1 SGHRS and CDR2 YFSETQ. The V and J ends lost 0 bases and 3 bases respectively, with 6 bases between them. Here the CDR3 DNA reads TGCGCCAGCAGCTTGGGGGAGGAAGAGACCCAGTACTTC. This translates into CASSLGEEETQYF.

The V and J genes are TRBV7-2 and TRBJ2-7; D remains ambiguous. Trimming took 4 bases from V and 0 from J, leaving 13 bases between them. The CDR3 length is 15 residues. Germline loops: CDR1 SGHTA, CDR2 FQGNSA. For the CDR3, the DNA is TGTGCCAGCAGCTCTGCGACTGCGAACTCCTACGAGCAGTACTTC. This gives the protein CASSSATANSYEQYF.

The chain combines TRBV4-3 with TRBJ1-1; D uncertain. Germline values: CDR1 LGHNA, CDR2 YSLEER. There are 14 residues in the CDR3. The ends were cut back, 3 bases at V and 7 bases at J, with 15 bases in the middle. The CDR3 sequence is CASSHRAGTYEAFF. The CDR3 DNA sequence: TGCGCCAGCAGCCATCGGGCAGGTACTTATGAAGCTTTCTTT.

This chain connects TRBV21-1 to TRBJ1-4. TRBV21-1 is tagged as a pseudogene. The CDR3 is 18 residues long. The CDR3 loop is CASSKDYGRLSINEKLFF. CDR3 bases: TGTGCCAGCAGCAAAGATTACGGGCGGCTTTCAATTAATGAAAAACTGTTTTTT.

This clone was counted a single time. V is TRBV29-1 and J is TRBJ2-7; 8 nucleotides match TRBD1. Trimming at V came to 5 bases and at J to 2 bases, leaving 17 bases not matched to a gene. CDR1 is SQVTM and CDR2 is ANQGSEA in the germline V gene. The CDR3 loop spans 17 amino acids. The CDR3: CSVIIGQGWGLTYEQYF. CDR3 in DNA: TGCAGCGTTATCATCGGACAGGGCTGGGGGTTAACCTACGAGCAGTACTTC.

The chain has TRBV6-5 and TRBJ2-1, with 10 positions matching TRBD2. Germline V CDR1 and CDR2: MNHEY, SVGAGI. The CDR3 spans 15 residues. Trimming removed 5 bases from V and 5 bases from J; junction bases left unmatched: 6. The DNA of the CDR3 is TGTGCCAGCAGTCTCAGCGGGGGGGGGAACAATGAGCAGTTCTTC. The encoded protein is CASSLSGGGNNEQFF.

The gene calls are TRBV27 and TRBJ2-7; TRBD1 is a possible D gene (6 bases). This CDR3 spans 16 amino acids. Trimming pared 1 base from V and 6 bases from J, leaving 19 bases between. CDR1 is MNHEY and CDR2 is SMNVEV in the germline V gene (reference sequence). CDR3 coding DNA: TGTGCCAGCAGTTTATGGGGTCCCAGGGGAAACGTCGAGCAGTACTTC. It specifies CASSLWGPRGNVEQYF.

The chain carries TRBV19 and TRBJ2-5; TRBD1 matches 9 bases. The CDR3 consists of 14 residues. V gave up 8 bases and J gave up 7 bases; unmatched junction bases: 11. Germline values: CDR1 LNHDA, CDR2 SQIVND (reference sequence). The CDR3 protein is CASGGQGHSGTQYF. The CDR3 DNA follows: TGTGCCAGTGGGGGACAGGGCCATTCAGGGACCCAGTACTTC.

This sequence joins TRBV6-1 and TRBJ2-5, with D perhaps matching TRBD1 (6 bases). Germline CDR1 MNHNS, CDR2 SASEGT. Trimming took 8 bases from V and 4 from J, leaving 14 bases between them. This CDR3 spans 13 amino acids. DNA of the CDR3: TGTGCCAGCTGCCCTTCAGGGGCAGAGACCCAGTACTTC. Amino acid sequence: CASCPSGAETQYF.

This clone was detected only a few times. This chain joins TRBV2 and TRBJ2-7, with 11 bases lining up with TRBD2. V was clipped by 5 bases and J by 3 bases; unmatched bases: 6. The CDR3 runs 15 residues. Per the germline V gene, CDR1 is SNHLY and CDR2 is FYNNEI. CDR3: CASSPTSGGNYEQYF. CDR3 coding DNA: TGTGCCAGCAGTCCTACTAGCGGGGGAAACTACGAGCAGTACTTC.

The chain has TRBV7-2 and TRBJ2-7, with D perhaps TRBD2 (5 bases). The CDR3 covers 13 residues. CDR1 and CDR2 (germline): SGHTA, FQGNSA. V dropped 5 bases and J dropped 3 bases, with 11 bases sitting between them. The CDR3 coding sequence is TGTGCCAGCAGCCCTGTAGGGAGCTACGAGCAGTACTTC. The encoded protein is CASSPVGSYEQYF. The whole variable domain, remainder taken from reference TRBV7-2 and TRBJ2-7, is GAGVSQSPSNKVTEKGKDVELRCDPISGHTALYWYRQSLGQGLEFLIYFQGNSAPDKSGLPSDRFSAERTGGSVSTLTIQRTQQEDSAVYLCASSPVGSYEQYFGPGTRLTVT.

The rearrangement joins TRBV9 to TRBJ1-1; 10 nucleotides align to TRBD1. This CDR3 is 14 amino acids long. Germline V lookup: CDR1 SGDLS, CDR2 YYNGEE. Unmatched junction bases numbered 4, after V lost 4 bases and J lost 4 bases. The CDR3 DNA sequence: TGTGCCAGCAGCTCGGGACAGGGGAGCACTGAAGCTTTCTTT. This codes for CASSSGQGSTEAFF.

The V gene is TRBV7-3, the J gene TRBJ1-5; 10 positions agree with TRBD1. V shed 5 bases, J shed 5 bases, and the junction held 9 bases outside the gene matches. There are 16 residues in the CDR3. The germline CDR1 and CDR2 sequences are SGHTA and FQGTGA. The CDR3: CASSEGTGEYDQPQHF. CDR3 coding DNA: TGTGCCAGCAGCGAAGGGACAGGGGAGTATGATCAGCCCCAGCATTTT.

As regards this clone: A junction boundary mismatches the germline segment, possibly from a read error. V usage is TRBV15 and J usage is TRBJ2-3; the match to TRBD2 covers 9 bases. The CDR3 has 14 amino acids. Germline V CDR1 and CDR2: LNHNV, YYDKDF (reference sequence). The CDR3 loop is CATSRELAGGPGVF. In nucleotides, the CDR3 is TGTGCCACCAGCAGAGAATTGGCGGGGGGGCCGGGCGTTTTC.

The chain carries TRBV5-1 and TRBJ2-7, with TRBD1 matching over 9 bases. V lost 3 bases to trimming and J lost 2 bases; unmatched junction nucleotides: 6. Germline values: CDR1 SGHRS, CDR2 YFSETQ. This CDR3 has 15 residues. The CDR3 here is CASSSGDRVAYEQYF. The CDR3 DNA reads TGCGCCAGCAGCTCGGGGGACAGGGTGGCCTACGAGCAGTACTTC.

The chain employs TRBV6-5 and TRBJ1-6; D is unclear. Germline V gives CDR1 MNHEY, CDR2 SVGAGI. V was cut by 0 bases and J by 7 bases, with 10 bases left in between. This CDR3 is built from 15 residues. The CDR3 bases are TGTGCCAGCAGTTACTCGCTCGGGAGCAATTCACCCCTCCACTTT. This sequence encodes CASSYSLGSNSPLHF.

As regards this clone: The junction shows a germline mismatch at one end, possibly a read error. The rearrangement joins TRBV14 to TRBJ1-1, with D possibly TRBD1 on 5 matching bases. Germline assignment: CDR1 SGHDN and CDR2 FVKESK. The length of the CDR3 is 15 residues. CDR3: CASSQDLRDLAKLGF. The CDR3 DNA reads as TGTGCCAGCAGCCAAGATCTTAGGGACTTGGCCAAGCTGGGGTTT.

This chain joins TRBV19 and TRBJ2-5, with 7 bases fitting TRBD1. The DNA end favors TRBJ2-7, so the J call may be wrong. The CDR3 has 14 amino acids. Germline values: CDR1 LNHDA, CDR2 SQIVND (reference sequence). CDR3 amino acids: CASSIGTGPYEQYF. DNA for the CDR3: TGTGCCAGTAGTATAGGGACAGGACCCTACGAGCAGTACTTC.

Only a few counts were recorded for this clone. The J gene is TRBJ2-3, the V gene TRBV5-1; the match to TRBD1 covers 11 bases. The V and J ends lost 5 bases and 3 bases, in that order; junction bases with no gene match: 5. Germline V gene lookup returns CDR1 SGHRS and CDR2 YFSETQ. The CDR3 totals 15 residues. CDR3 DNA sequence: TGCGCCAGCAGACGGACAGGGGGCGCGACAGATACGCAGTATTTT. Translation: CASRRTGGATDTQYF.

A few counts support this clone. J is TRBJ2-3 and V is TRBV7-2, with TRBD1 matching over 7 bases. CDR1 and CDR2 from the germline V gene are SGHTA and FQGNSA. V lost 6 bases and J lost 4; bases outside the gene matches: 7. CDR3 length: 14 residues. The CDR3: CASSLNRGADTQYF. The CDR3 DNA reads TGTGCCAGCAGTCTTAACAGGGGTGCAGATACGCAGTATTTT. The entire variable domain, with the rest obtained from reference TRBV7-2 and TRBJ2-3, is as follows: GAGVSQSPSNKVTEKGKDVELRCDPISGHTALYWYRQSLGQGLEFLIYFQGNSAPDKSGLPSDRFSAERTGGSVSTLTIQRTQQEDSAVYLCASSLNRGADTQYFGPGTRLTVL.

The CDR3 region is CASSLGTVYEQYF. The CDR3 bases are TGTGCCAGCAGCTTGGGGACAGTTTACGAGCAGTACTTC. The chain has TRBV5-5 and TRBJ2-7; D possibly corresponds to TRBD1 (6 bases). V lost 0 bases and J 4 bases, leaving 8 bases between the germline ends. This CDR3 has 13 amino acids. The germline CDR1 and CDR2 sequences are SGHKS and YYEKEE (reference sequence).

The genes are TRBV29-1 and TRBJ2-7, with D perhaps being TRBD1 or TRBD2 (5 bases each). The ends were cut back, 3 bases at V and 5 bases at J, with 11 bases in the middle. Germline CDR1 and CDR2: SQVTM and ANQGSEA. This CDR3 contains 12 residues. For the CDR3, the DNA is TGCAGCGTTGATGGGGGTGGGAACGAGCAGTACTTC. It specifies CSVDGGGNEQYF.